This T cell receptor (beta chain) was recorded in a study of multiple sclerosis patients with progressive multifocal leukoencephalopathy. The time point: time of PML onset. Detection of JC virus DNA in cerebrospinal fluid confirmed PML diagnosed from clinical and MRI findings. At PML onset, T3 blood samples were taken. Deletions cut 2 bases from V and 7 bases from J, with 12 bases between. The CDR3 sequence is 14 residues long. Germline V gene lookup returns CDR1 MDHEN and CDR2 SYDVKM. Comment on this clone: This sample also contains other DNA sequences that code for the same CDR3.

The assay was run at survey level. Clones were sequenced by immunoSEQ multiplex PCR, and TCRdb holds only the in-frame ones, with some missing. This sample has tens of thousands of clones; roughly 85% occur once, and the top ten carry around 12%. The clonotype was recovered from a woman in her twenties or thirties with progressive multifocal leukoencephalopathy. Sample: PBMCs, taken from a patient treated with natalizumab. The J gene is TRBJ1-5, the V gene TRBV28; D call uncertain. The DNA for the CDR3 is TGTGCCAGCAGTTTACCGACAACGGGGCAGCCCCAGCATTTT. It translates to CASSLPTTGQPQHF.